This T cell receptor (beta chain) stems from a study of radiotherapy plus CTLA-4 blockade in lung cancer. The study's findings and limits: Expansion of tumor-derived TCR clones was observed in blood after radiotherapy plus ipilimumab.

Method: immunoSEQ multiplex PCR; TCRdb's copy keeps in-frame clones and lacks some. The sample has 70,000 to 95,000 clones, over 75% seen once; the top ten hold 13% to 15%. To note about this clone: Antigen unknown.

In germline, CDR1 is KGHSH, CDR2 LQKENI. There are 18 residues in the CDR3. V gave up 5 bases and J gave up 1 base; unmatched junction bases: 10. The rearrangement joins TRBV18 to TRBJ2-7, with 14 positions matching TRBD2. This clonotype was obtained from a human donor with non-small cell lung cancer that progressed on radiotherapy plus ipilimumab. The material was peripheral blood, obtained from a patient treated with radiotherapy plus ipilimumab. CDR3 sequence (DNA): TGTGCCAGCTCAGATTACGTCGGGACTAGCGGGAGATCCTACGAGCAGTACTTC. Amino acid sequence: CASSDYVGTSGRSYEQYF.